Listed below are T cell receptor beta chains from one sample, sequenced in a study of T cell responses to AZD1222 COVID-19 vaccine. Profiled with immunoSEQ multiplex PCR; TCRdb holds only in-frame clones, not every one. The sample carries approximately 180,000 clones, 85% to 95% recorded once. The input for sequencing was peripheral blood, taken on day 0 of AZD1222 vaccination. These receptors were collected from an adult in good health. Each CDR3 is given with its conserved first and last residue. D genes are given only for firm matches. Only part of the rows carry a size: once, few, many, or a class if the clone is expanded.

V gene,clone size,J gene,D gene,CDR3 DNA,CDR3 protein
TRBV29-1,NA,TRBJ1-1,NA,TGCAGCGTGCAGCCGGCCTTGGTTCGCACTGAAGCTTTCTTT,CSVQPALVRTEAFF
TRBV6-5,NA,TRBJ2-2,TRBD2,TGTGCCAACAGACTAGCGGGCACCGGGGAGCTGTTTTTT,CANRLAGTGELFF
TRBV24-1,NA,TRBJ1-2,NA,TGTGCCACCAGTGATTTACCTGACGGCTATGGCTACACCTTC,CATSDLPDGYGYTF
TRBV12-5,NA,TRBJ2-1,TRBD2,TGTGCTAGTGCCCCCACTAGCGGCCCATACAATGAGCAGTTCTTC,CASAPTSGPYNEQFF
TRBV27,NA,TRBJ2-5,NA,TGTGCCAGCAGTTCCCCTGTAATCCCCTCGGAGGAGACCCAGTACTTC,CASSSPVIPSEETQYF
TRBV6-7,NA,TRBJ2-5,NA,TGTGCCAGCAGTACCCCACTCGGAGCGGCTCAAGAGACCCAGTACTTC,CASSTPLGAAQETQYF
TRBV10-1,NA,TRBJ2-5,NA,TGCGCCAGCAGTGATACGGTATCAGAGACCCAGTACTTC,CASSDTVSETQYF
TRBV2,NA,TRBJ2-3,NA,TGTGCCAGCAGGACTAGCACAGATACGCAGTATTTT,CASRTSTDTQYF
TRBV10-3,NA,TRBJ1-3,NA,TGTGCCATCCTCGGGGAATCAGGAAACACCATATATTTT,CAILGESGNTIYF
TRBV6-5,NA,TRBJ2-2,TRBD1,TGTGCCAGCAGTCCATGGACAGGGGGCGGGGAGCTGTTTTTT,CASSPWTGGGELFF
TRBV12-3/TRBV12-4,few,TRBJ2-7,NA,TGTGCCAGCAGCCGAGGACAGAACTACGAGCAGTACTTC,CASSRGQNYEQYF
TRBV5-1,NA,TRBJ2-5,NA,TGCGCCAGCAGCGGTAGCGCGGGAGAGACCCAGTACTTC,CASSGSAGETQYF
TRBV3-1/TRBV3-2,NA,TRBJ2-1,NA,TGTGCCAGCAGCCGGGACTCGTCCGTGCAGTTCTTC,CASSRDSSVQFF
TRBV4-1,NA,TRBJ2-7,TRBD1,TGCGCCAGCAGCCAAGGGGACAGAGCCTACGAGCAGTACTTC,CASSQGDRAYEQYF
TRBV6-5,NA,TRBJ1-2,NA,TGTGCCAGCAGTTACTCGATAGGGGATTGGGACTATGGCTACACCTTC,CASSYSIGDWDYGYTF
TRBV5-4,NA,TRBJ1-1,NA,TGTGCCAGCAGCTTATTTGGGGCGCGCACTGAAGCTTTCTTT,CASSLFGARTEAFF
TRBV29-1,NA,TRBJ2-1,TRBD2,TGCAGCGTCTTCACTAGCGGGGTATACAATGAGCAGTTCTTC,CSVFTSGVYNEQFF
TRBV9,NA,TRBJ2-7,TRBD2,TGTGCCAGCAGCGACGGGACTAGGGACCCCGACGAGCAGTACTTC,CASSDGTRDPDEQYF
TRBV6-5,NA,TRBJ1-4,NA,TGTGCCAGCAGTTATACCCAGGCCGACGAAAAACTGTTTTTT,CASSYTQADEKLFF
TRBV3-1/TRBV3-2,NA,TRBJ1-1,NA,TGTGCCAGCAGCCCACCAAACACTGAAGCTTTCTTT,CASSPPNTEAFF
TRBV19,NA,TRBJ2-7,TRBD2,TGTGCCAGTAGTACTCCGTGGGGACTAGCGGGAGAGGGGGTCTACGAGCAGTACTTC,CASSTPWGLAGEGVYEQYF
TRBV2,NA,TRBJ1-1,NA,TGTGCCAGGTCAACGGACAGAAACACTGAAGCTTTCTTT,CARSTDRNTEAFF
TRBV13,NA,TRBJ1-1,NA,TGTGCCAGCAGCTTGGGGGAGAACACTGAAGCTTTCTTT,CASSLGENTEAFF
TRBV12-5,NA,TRBJ2-5,NA,TGTGCTAGTGGTCTAAAGGAGGAGGGCCAGGAGACCCAGTACTTC,CASGLKEEGQETQYF
TRBV5-4,NA,TRBJ1-2,NA,TGTGCCAGCAGCTTCGGCCGCGAAATCTATGGCTACACCTTC,CASSFGREIYGYTF
TRBV3-1/TRBV3-2,NA,TRBJ1-6,TRBD1,TGTGCCAGCAGCCAGGCGGGACAGGGGTTAGGTAATTCACCCCTCCACTTT,CASSQAGQGLGNSPLHF
TRBV5-8,NA,TRBJ1-2,TRBD1,TGTGCCAGCAGCCGGTTGGCAGGGGGCTTTGTACGTGGCTACACCTTC,CASSRLAGGFVRGYTF
TRBV4-1,NA,TRBJ1-6,NA,TGCGCCAGCAGCCCCGGACAGAGTTTTTCACCCCTCCACTTT,CASSPGQSFSPLHF
TRBV7-9,NA,TRBJ1-6,NA,TGTGCCAGCAGCTTATCTGAGTTTAATTCACCCCTCCACTTT,CASSLSEFNSPLHF
TRBV6-5,NA,TRBJ1-4,TRBD1,TGTGCCAGCAGGACAGGGGGCGATTCTGAAAAACTGTTTTTT,CASRTGGDSEKLFF
TRBV13,NA,TRBJ2-1,NA,TGTGCCAGCAGCTTAGGGGGTGTGGGAGTCGGCCCCCATGAGCAGTTCTTC,CASSLGGVGVGPHEQFF
TRBV18,NA,TRBJ2-2,TRBD1,TGTGCCAGCTCACCACCTTCCGGGACAGGAATAACCGGGGAGCTGTTTTTT,CASSPPSGTGITGELFF
TRBV5-4,NA,TRBJ2-5,NA,TGTGCCAGCAGCTTGGTAGGCGGGCAGGGGGAGACCCAGTACTTC,CASSLVGGQGETQYF
TRBV10-3,once,TRBJ2-1,TRBD2,TGTGCCATCTCTGGGACTAGCCTTCTTACTGAGCAGTTCTTC,CAISGTSLLTEQFF
TRBV6-5,NA,TRBJ1-3,NA,TGTGCCAGCAGTACACCCAGGAGCTCTGGAAACACCATATATTTT,CASSTPRSSGNTIYF
TRBV6-1,once,TRBJ2-2,TRBD1,TGTGCCAGCAGTGAATACGGGACAGGGGGCGTGTGGGAGCTGTTTTTT,CASSEYGTGGVWELFF
TRBV5-1,NA,TRBJ2-2,TRBD2,TGCGCCAGCAGAGGAGGACAAGCGGGAAACACCGGGGAGCTGTTTTTT,CASRGGQAGNTGELFF
TRBV7-8,NA,TRBJ2-6,NA,TGTGCCAGCAGAGCGACAGCCTCTGGGGCCAACGTCCTGACTTTC,CASRATASGANVLTF
TRBV2,NA,TRBJ1-2,NA,TGTGCCAGCTCAGGGGATGGCTACACCTTC,CASSGDGYTF
TRBV6-5,NA,TRBJ2-7,TRBD2,TGTGCCAGCAGTTACTCGATCGGGGGGATGGACGAGCAGTACTTC,CASSYSIGGMDEQYF
TRBV19,NA,TRBJ2-2,NA,TGTGCCAGTAGTTCGGCAGGGGGGACCGGGGAGCTGTTTTTT,CASSSAGGTGELFF